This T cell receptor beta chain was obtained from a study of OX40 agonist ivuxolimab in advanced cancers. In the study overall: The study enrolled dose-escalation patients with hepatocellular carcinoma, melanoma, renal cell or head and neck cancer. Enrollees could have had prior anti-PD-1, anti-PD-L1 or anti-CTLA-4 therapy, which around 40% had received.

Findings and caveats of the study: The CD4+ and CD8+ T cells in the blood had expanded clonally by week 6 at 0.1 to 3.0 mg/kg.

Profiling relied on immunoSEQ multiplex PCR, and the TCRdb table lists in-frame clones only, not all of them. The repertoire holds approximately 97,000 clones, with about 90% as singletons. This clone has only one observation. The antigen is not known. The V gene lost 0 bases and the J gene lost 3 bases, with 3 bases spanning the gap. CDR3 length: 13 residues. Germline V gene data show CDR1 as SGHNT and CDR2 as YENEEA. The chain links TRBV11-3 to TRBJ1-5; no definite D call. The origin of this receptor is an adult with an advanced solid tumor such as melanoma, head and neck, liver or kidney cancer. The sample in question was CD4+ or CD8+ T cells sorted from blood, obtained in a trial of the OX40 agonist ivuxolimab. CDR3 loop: CASSLENNQPQHF. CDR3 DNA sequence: TGTGCCAGCAGCTTAGAAAACAATCAGCCCCAGCATTTT.